This T cell receptor (beta chain) was observed in a study of CD8 T cells in Susac syndrome. An input of about 0.5 to 1 ug of RNA was subjected to reverse transcription using random hexamers. Amplification of the TCR beta CDR3 was carried out by immunoSEQ multiplex PCR, which spanned a total of 54 Vbeta and 13 Jbeta segments. TCRdb processed the immunoSEQ multiplex PCR reads anew with MiXCR; each CDR3 protein has one entry. The data hold under 150,000 distinct CDR3 sequences, with 94% observed a single time. The sample holds a few counts of this clonotype. The CD8+ and CD4+ T cells were negatively isolated, with the TEMRA cells enriched by FACS. The clonotype comes from a human donor in good health. Specimen: CD8+ T cells from PBMCs.

The CDR3 loop is CSGLQGPEAFF. For the CDR3, the DNA is TGCAGCGGGCTACAGGGACCTGAAGCTTTCTTT. V usage is TRBV29-1 and J usage is TRBJ1-1, with a weak D call TRBD1 (6 bases). Germline CDR1 reads SQVTM; CDR2 reads ANQGSEA. The CDR3 has 11 residues. Deletions cut 7 bases from V and 6 bases from J, with 12 bases between.